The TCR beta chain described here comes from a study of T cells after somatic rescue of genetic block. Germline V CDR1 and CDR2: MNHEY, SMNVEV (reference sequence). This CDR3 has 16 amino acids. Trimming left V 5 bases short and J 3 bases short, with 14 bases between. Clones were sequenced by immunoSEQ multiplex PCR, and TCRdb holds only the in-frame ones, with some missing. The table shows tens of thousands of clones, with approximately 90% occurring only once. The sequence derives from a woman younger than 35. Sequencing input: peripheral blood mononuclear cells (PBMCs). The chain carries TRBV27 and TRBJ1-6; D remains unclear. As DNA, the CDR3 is TGTGCCAGCAGTCTTAAGGCTGGCCGCTATAATTCACCCCTCCACTTT. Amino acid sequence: CASSLKAGRYNSPLHF.